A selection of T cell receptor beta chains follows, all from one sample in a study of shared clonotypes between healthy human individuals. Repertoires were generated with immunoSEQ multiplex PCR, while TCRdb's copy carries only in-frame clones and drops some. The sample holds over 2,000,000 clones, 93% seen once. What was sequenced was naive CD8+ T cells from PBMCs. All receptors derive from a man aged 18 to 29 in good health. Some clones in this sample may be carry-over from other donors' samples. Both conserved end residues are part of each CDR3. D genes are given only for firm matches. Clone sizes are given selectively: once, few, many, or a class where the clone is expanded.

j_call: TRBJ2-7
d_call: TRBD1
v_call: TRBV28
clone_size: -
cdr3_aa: CASIRPGQGTEQYF
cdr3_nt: TGTGCCAGCATCCGGCCGGGACAGGGGACCGAGCAGTACTTC

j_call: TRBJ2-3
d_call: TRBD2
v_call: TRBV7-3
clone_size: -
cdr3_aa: CASSLAGAGTDTQYF
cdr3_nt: TGTGCCAGCAGCCTAGCGGGAGCAGGCACAGATACGCAGTATTTT

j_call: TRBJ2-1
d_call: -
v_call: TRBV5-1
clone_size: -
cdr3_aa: CASSLARYEGQRSYNEQFF
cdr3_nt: TGCGCCAGCAGCTTGGCCAGGTATGAGGGGCAGAGGTCCTACAATGAGCAGTTCTTC

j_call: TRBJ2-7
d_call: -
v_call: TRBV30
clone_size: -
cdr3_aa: CAWSARGYYEQYF
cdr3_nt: TGTGCCTGGAGTGCCAGGGGTTATTACGAGCAGTACTTC

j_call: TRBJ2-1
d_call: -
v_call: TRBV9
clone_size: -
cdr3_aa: CASSVGSRGPFF
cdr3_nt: TGTGCCAGCAGCGTAGGGTCCCGGGGTCCGTTCTTC

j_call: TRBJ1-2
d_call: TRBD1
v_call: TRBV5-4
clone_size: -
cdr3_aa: CASSFLFGQGIFGYTF
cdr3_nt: TGTGCCAGCAGCTTTCTTTTCGGACAGGGCATTTTTGGCTACACCTTC

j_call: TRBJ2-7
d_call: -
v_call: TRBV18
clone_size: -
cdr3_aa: CASSPYEQYF
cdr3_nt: TGTGCCAGCTCACCGTACGAGCAGTACTTC

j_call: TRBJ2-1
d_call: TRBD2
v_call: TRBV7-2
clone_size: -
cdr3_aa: CASSLDPEGAGGNEQFF
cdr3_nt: TGTGCCAGCAGCTTAGATCCGGAGGGAGCGGGAGGGAATGAGCAGTTCTTC

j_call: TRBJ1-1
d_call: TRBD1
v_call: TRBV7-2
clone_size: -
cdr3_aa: CASSSYPTGGRGTEAFF
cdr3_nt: TGTGCCAGCAGCTCCTACCCGACAGGGGGAAGGGGGACTGAAGCTTTCTTT

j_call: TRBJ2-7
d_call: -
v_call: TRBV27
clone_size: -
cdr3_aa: CASSLSPSYEQYF
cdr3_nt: TGTGCCAGCAGTTTATCTCCTAGCTACGAGCAGTACTTC

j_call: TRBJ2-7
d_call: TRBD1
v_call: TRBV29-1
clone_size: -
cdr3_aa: CSVIGTGVYEQYF
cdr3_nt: TGCAGCGTTATCGGGACAGGGGTCTACGAGCAGTACTTC

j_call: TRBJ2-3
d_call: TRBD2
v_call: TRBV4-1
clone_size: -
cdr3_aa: CASSQGLAADTQYF
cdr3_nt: TGCGCCAGCAGCCAGGGACTAGCTGCAGATACGCAGTATTTT

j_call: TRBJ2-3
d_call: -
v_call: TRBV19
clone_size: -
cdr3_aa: CASSPRTVSTDTQYF
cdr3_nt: TGTGCCAGTAGTCCCCGGACAGTTAGCACAGATACGCAGTATTTT

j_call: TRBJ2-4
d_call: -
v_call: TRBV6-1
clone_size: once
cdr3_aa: CASSEYIAEEKYF
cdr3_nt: TGTGCCAGCAGTGAATATATCGCAGAGGAGAAGTACTTC

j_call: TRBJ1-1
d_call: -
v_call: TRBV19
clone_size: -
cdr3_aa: CASSRYPRQNTEAFF
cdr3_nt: TGTGCCAGTAGTCGCTACCCGAGACAGAACACTGAAGCTTTCTTT

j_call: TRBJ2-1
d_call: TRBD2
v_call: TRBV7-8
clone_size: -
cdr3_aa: CASSFLAGALNLEQFF
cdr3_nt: TGTGCCAGCAGCTTCCTTGCGGGAGCCCTAAATCTGGAGCAGTTCTTC

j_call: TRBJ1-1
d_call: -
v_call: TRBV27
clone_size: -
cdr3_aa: CASSDIQGNTEAFF
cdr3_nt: TGTGCCAGCAGCGACATACAGGGGAACACTGAAGCTTTCTTT

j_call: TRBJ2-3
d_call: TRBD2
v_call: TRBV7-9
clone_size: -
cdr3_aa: CASSHRLAGGTDTQYF
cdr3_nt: TGTGCCAGCAGTCACCGACTAGCGGGAGGGACAGATACGCAGTATTTT

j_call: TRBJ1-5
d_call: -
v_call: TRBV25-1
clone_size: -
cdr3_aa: CASTKDPDQHF
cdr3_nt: TGTGCCAGCACCAAGGACCCAGACCAGCATTTT

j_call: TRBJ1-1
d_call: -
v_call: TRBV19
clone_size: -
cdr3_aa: CASSLGHGAAAEAFF
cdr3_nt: TGTGCCAGTAGCCTGGGGCACGGGGCGGCCGCTGAAGCTTTCTTT

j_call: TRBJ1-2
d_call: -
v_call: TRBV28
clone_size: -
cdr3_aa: CASSLRGGGYGYTF
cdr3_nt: TGTGCCAGCAGTTTGAGGGGAGGGGGCTATGGCTACACCTTC

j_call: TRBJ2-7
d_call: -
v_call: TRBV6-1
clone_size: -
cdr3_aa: CASRDSAYEQYF
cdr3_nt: TGTGCCAGCCGGGACTCCGCCTACGAGCAGTACTTC

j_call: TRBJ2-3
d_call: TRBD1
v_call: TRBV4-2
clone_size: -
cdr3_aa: CASSQALGQGAWDTQYF
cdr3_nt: TGTGCCAGCAGCCAAGCCCTAGGACAGGGGGCGTGGGATACGCAGTATTTT

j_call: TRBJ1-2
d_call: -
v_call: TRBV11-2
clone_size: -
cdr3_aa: CASSLGTDYGYTF
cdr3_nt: TGTGCCAGCAGCTTAGGAACGGACTATGGCTACACCTTC

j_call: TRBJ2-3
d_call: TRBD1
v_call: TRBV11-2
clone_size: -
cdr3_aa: CASSYGQGKITWGTDTQYF
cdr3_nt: TGTGCCAGCAGCTACGGACAGGGGAAGATAACATGGGGCACAGATACGCAGTATTTT

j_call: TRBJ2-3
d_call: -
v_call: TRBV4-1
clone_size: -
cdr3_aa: CASRQGGATDTQYF
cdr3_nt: TGCGCCAGCAGACAAGGAGGAGCCACAGATACGCAGTATTTT

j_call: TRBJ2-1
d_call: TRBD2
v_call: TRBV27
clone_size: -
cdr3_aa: CASSPYRLAAYNEQFF
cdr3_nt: TGTGCCAGCAGTCCTTATCGACTAGCAGCCTACAATGAGCAGTTCTTC

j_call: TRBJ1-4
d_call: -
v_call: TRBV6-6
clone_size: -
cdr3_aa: CASSYGASEKLFF
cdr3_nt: TGTGCCAGCAGTTACGGTGCTTCAGAAAAACTGTTTTTT

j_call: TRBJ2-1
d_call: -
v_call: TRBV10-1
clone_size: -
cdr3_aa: CASSQSGGSYNEQFF
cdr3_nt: TGCGCCAGCAGTCAAAGCGGAGGCTCCTACAATGAGCAGTTCTTC